Sequencing of this T cell receptor beta chain was carried out in a study of shared clonotypes between healthy human individuals (dated by TCRdb to about 2020). About the study as a whole: Two women and three men aged 18 to 49 years were included in the cohort. To estimate repertoire size and how much clonotypes are shared between individuals, the study performed deep sequencing of blood TCR repertoires from a few healthy adults. Different laboratories and diverse techniques were used to prepare libraries and sequence TCR repertoires, to increase sequencing depth and limit assay-specific biases. Leukapheresis yielded between about 0.94 and 9.5 billion PBMCs per donor. Findings and caveats that apply to the study as a whole: The small number of donors limited the genetic and exposure-history diversity represented. Sampling was restricted to blood, and TCR repertoires in tissue are likely to differ from TCR repertoires in blood. Pairwise subsampling indicated that sequencing depth was expected to affect the degree of clonotype sharing among donors.

Healthy HIV-negative adults with no recently reported acute infections or vaccinations were included as donors. Every donor was a Caucasian adult living in Nashville, Tennessee, USA. For unsorted samples, tens of millions of PBMCs were counted, and genomic DNA was extracted using the QIAamp DNA Blood Mini kit. After blood collection by leukapheresis, PBMCs were isolated using Ficoll-Histopaque density gradient centrifugation and then cryopreserved in the vapor phase of liquid nitrogen. The cysteine opens and the phenylalanine closes a CDR3 of 13 amino acids. Of all the DNA, just the CDR3 is kept, 39 bases in frame from base 1. The germline V gene (reference sequence) sets CDR1 to MNHNY and CDR2 to SVGAGI. The germline V end is reduced by 10 bases and the J end by 6 bases; junction bases left unmatched: 12. About this clone: This clone's antigen is unknown. No qualities accompany the bases; no much larger clone lies one base away.

TCR CDR3 regions were amplified from genomic DNA by multiplex PCR using the deep immunoSEQ assay. Extracted genomic DNA from each cell subset was spread evenly across all wells of several immunoSEQ 96-well plates, with each plate serving as a replicate. For unsorted PBMC, about 0.3 ug genomic DNA, equal to 32,000 or so T cell genomes, was loaded into each replicate PCR. Unsorted PBMC genomic DNA was sequenced across ten immunoSEQ deep assay plates. Purified libraries were quantified with a Qubit 3.0 fluorometer, sized on a Bioanalyzer 2100, and re-quantified with the KAPA Library Quantification kit. Every immunoSEQ 96-well plate was sequenced on a dedicated single-read 150-cycle Illumina NextSeq 550 flow cell. Per the authors' processing: Because the immunoSEQ output held only junctional sequences and lacked quality scores, the filtering could not match the filtering applied to full-length reads. To assign V/J genes and CDR3, sequences were annotated using PyIR, a Python wrapper for IgBLAST v1.9, with IMGT germline references. Reads were removed for weak V/J assignments (E-value above 1e-6), missing CDR3, stop codons, out-of-frame junctions, or ambiguous translated residues. V3J clonotypes were defined as sequences sharing an identical inferred V gene, J gene, and CDR3 amino acid sequence. To compute the percentage overlap between repertoires, the number of shared unique clonotypes was divided by the size of the smaller repertoire. Richness of each repertoire was evaluated using RTK rarefaction, the Chao1 estimator, and Recon v2.1 estimates of unobserved clonotypes. The source is immuneACCESS, and TCRdb retained only in-frame sequences with V and J called. Part of the clones is not carried over; for the studies checked, unresolved V genes explain less than half of this, and the remainder is unexplained. V and J calls and clone size are given by that table; D and trimming were obtained from the DNA. This sample gives about 480,000 clones in total; about four fifths of them show up just once. Approximately 13% of the sample belongs to the ten largest clones.

The V gene is TRBV6-6 and the J gene is TRBJ2-7, with TRBD2 matching 7 junction bases. The specimen was PBMCs. The sequence was collected from a woman in her thirties or forties in good health. Some clones in this sample may be carry-over from other donors' samples. The bases read TGTGCCACCCTTAACGGGAGGCCATGCGAGCAGTACTTC. The encoded protein is CATLNGRPCEQYF.